Following are 19 T cell receptor beta chains from one sample sequenced in a study of regulatory T cells in long-lasting Graves disease. This sample's time point: newly diagnosed GD, antithyroid drugs for less than 3 months. The TCR library was made from RNA extracted from PBMCs. CDR3 regions were amplified by Arm-PCR using iRepertoire HTBI primers to build TCR beta libraries. TCRdb recomputed calls from the multiplex PCR reads with MiXCR, one row per CDR3 protein. The data show over 300,000 distinct CDR3 sequences, less than 20% seen once. The source was peripheral blood mononuclear cells (PBMCs), collected at new diagnosis, from a patient treated with antithyroid drugs. Every receptor here comes from a female donor with Graves disease.

Many counts were recorded for this clonotype. The chain joins TRBV12-3 or TRBV12-4 to TRBJ2-2; D is ambiguous. The V end was cut by 5 bases, the J end by 5 bases, with 12 bases between. CDR3 length: 14 amino acids. Here the CDR3 DNA reads TGTGCCAGCAGTCCTGGACGGCGTACCGGGGAGCTGTTTTTT. The encoded protein is CASSPGRRTGELFF.

V gene TRBV20-1 combines with J gene TRBJ2-7; the D gene is possibly TRBD2 (5 bases). V lost 0 bases and J 7 bases, leaving 19 bases between the germline ends. The V gene's germline CDR1 is DFQATT and CDR2 SNEGSKA (reference sequence). This CDR3 is 15 amino acids long. CDR3 sequence: CSARDPGEPEREQYF. The CDR3 DNA is TGCAGTGCTAGAGATCCGGGCGAACCCGAGCGGGAGCAGTACTTC.

This clonotype has just a few counts. The missing conserved phenylalanine or tryptophan at the end of this CDR3 makes a read error likely. The chain recombines TRBV10-3 with TRBJ2-7; D is uncertain. CDR1 and CDR2 (germline): ENHRY, SYGVKD. The CDR3 extends over 16 amino acids. The V and J ends lost 0 bases and 6 bases respectively, with 18 bases between them. This chain's CDR3 is CAISESGRSLASEQYL. In DNA, the CDR3 is TGTGCCATCAGTGAGTCCGGACGGTCCTTGGCGTCCGAGCAGTACCTC.

This clonotype was found many times. This rearrangement joins TRBV28 to TRBJ2-7, with 7 bases matching TRBD1. V lost 3 bases, J lost 5 bases, and 10 bases stayed unmatched. CDR3 length: 15 residues. The germline V gene encodes CDR1 MDHEN and CDR2 SYDVKM. This CDR3 is CASSFRDRILHEQYF. The CDR3 DNA reads TGTGCCAGCAGTTTCAGGGACAGAATTTTACACGAGCAGTACTTC.

This clonotype came up many times. The rearrangement joins TRBV9 to TRBJ2-3; D uncertain. V lost 0 bases, J lost 4 bases, and 3 bases lay in between. Looked up from germline, CDR1 is SGDLS and CDR2 is YYNGEE. The CDR3 has 12 amino acids. In nucleotides, the CDR3 is TGTGCCAGCAGCGTAGCATCAGATACGCAGTATTTT. Translated, it gives CASSVASDTQYF.

This clonotype was seen more than once but under ten times. V is TRBV7-9 and J is TRBJ2-3; TRBD2 matches at 10 bases. After removal of 3 bases from V and 4 bases from J, the junction contained 7 bases not matched to a gene. CDR1 and CDR2 (germline): SEHNR, FQNEAQ (reference sequence). The CDR3 sequence is 16 residues long. CDR3 sequence: CASSFLLAGAADTQYF. CDR3 bases: TGTGCCAGCAGCTTTCTCCTAGCGGGGGCGGCAGATACGCAGTATTTT.

This clonotype came up a few times. The rearrangement links TRBV19 to TRBJ2-7, with 9 bases lining up with TRBD1. This CDR3 has 17 residues. CDR1 is LNHDA, CDR2 SQIVND, per germline (reference sequence). Trimming took 6 bases from V and 2 from J; bases not matched to a gene: 14. CDR3 coding DNA: TGTGCCAGTAGCCCATGGACAGGGGTGGTTAATACCTACGAGCAGTACTTC. It specifies CASSPWTGVVNTYEQYF.

This clonotype was seen at least ten times. V is TRBV7-2 and J is TRBJ1-2; D might be TRBD1 (6 bases). The CDR3 has 17 residues. The V gene's germline CDR1 is SGHTA and CDR2 FQGNSA. V was cut by 6 bases and J by 4 bases, with 24 bases left in between. The CDR3 loop reads CASRGGTEGGRTYGYTF. CDR3 nucleotide sequence: TGTGCCAGCAGAGGAGGAACCGAGGGGGGACGGACCTATGGCTACACCTTC. The complete variable domain, with remaining parts taken from reference TRBV7-2 and TRBJ1-2, reads GAGVSQSPSNKVTEKGKDVELRCDPISGHTALYWYRQSLGQGLEFLIYFQGNSAPDKSGLPSDRFSAERTGGSVSTLTIQRTQQEDSAVYLCASRGGTEGGRTYGYTFGSGTRLTVV.

The table lists this clonotype with many counts. CDR3 in DNA: TGTGCCAGCAGCCCACGCGGACAGGGTGTCACTGAAGCTTTCTTT. This gives the protein CASSPRGQGVTEAFF. The gene calls are TRBV14 and TRBJ1-1, with 8 bases matching TRBD1. Trimming cost V 4 bases and J 4 bases; bases outside gene matches: 8. Germline loops: CDR1 SGHDN, CDR2 FVKESK. CDR3 size: 15 residues. Looking up the rest from reference TRBV14 and TRBJ1-1 gives the full variable domain: EAGVTQFPSHSVIEKGQTVTLRCDPISGHDNLYWYRRVMGKEIKFLLHFVKESKQDESGMPNNRFLAERTGGTYSTLKVQPAELEDSGVYFCASSPRGQGVTEAFFGQGTRLTVV.

The chain uses TRBV27 and TRBJ2-1; the match to TRBD2 covers 8 bases. This CDR3 is built from 14 residues. Germline lookup yields CDR1 MNHEY and CDR2 SMNVEV (reference sequence). V gave up 9 bases and J gave up 7 bases; unmatched junction bases: 11. CDR3 coding DNA: TGTGCCAGTGCCGGGACTAGATTGGGTAATGAGCAGTTCTTC. Its protein product is CASAGTRLGNEQFF.

At least ten counts were recorded for this clonotype. V usage is TRBV4-1 and J usage is TRBJ2-5; D is unresolved. Trimming took 0 bases from V and 2 from J, leaving 10 bases between them. Germline V gene sequence: CDR1 MGHRA, CDR2 YSYEKL. There are 15 residues in the CDR3. The CDR3 sequence: CASSQERLGQETQYF. CDR3 DNA: TGCGCCAGCAGCCAAGAGCGGTTGGGACAAGAGACCCAGTACTTC.

This clonotype appeared many times. V usage is TRBV7-6 and J usage is TRBJ2-7; D unclear. This CDR3 has 18 residues. Trimming took 1 base from V and 2 from J, leaving 21 bases between them. Germline V CDR1 and CDR2: SGHVS, FNYEAQ. In nucleotides, the CDR3 is TGTGCCAGCAGCTTAGTAGAGTCCAGGCGTCACTTCGCCTACGAGCAGTACTTC. This gives the protein CASSLVESRRHFAYEQYF.

This rearrangement joins TRBV13 to TRBJ2-5; TRBD2 aligns across 11 bases. Germline lookup yields CDR1 PRHDT and CDR2 FYEKMQ (reference sequence). The CDR3 totals 16 residues. Unmatched junction bases numbered 7, after V lost 4 bases and J lost 3 bases. CDR3 DNA sequence: TGTGCCAGCAGCTATCCGGGGACTAGCGGAAAAGAGACCCAGTACTTC. This encodes CASSYPGTSGKETQYF.

Remarks on this clonotype: One end of the junction fails to match germline, which may point to a read error. The chain employs TRBV5-1 and TRBJ2-1, with 8 bases that match TRBD1. Germline values: CDR1 SGHRS, CDR2 YFSETQ. This CDR3 comprises 16 residues. CDR3: CASSLDAGQDYNEQFF. CDR3 DNA: TGTGCCAGCAGCTTAGATGCGGGACAGGACTACAATGAGCAGTTCTTC.

This clonotype occurred many times. The CDR3 bases are TGTGCCAGCAGCGTAGGACTAGCGGGGACCTACGAGCAGTACTTC. Encoded protein: CASSVGLAGTYEQYF. This chain joins TRBV9 and TRBJ2-7, with 11 nucleotides matching TRBD2. V shed 0 bases and J 2 bases; nucleotides not matched to a gene: 1. This CDR3 comprises 15 residues. Germline lookup yields CDR1 SGDLS and CDR2 YYNGEE.

This chain uses TRBV7-9 with TRBJ2-7; 9 nucleotides line up with TRBD2. The CDR3 is made up of 17 amino acids. Germline V lookup: CDR1 SEHNR, CDR2 FQNEAQ (reference sequence). Trimming removed 5 bases from V and 2 bases from J; junction bases left unmatched: 13. The CDR3 sequence is CASSTTAGGLLAYEQYF. The CDR3 nucleotides read TGTGCCAGCAGCACCACAGCGGGAGGCCTCCTTGCCTACGAGCAGTACTTC.

The table lists this clonotype with many counts. The V gene is TRBV20-1, the J gene TRBJ1-4; 8 bases map to TRBD1. The CDR3 extends over 12 amino acids. The V segment lost 7 bases and the J segment 7 bases; nucleotides outside the gene matches: 5. Germline values: CDR1 DFQATT, CDR2 SNEGSKA (reference sequence). The CDR3 DNA follows: TGCAGTGTGGGCAGGGGGCCTGAAAAACTGTTTTTT. Its translation: CSVGRGPEKLFF.

In this sample, this clonotype turned up many times. V gene TRBV19 combines with J gene TRBJ1-1; D not certain. Per germline, CDR1 LNHDA and CDR2 SQIVND (reference sequence). V was shortened by 8 bases and J by 1 base, with 14 bases between the two germline ends. The CDR3 is 14 amino acids. CDR3 amino acids: CASCGLASNTEAFF. Written as DNA, the CDR3 is TGTGCCAGTTGTGGGCTGGCCTCGAACACTGAAGCTTTCTTT. The full variable domain, completed using reference TRBV19 and TRBJ1-1, is DGGITQSPKYLFRKEGQNVTLSCEQNLNHDAMYWYRQDPGQGLRLIYYSQIVNDFQKGDIAEGYSVSREKKESFPLTVTSAQKNPTAFYLCASCGLASNTEAFFGQGTRLTVV.

Ten or more counts support this clonotype. The V and J genes are TRBV6-2 or TRBV6-3 and TRBJ2-1, with D possibly being TRBD1 (6 bases). Germline V gives CDR1 MNHEY, CDR2 SVGEGT. V dropped 6 bases and J dropped 6 bases, with 21 bases sitting between them. This CDR3 has 16 residues. The CDR3 is CASSLEGRGVSNEQFF. The CDR3, as DNA: TGTGCCAGCAGCCTAGAGGGCAGGGGAGTTAGCAATGAGCAGTTCTTC.